Detailed here is one T cell receptor beta chain. Per the original methods: Amplification of reference gene primers provided the estimated nucleated cell counts. TCRdb's table, derived via immunoSEQ multiplex PCR, lists solely in-frame clones and lacks some. For V, J and clone size, that table is used; D and trimming come from the DNA. The sample has 150,000 to 200,000 clones; approximately 83% are singletons. This record belongs to a study of blood T cell repertoires in COVID-19. The sequence derives from a human donor in a cohort sampled during active COVID-19. Sequencing was done on a sample of peripheral blood.

This CDR3 is CASSQTPGGSQPQHF. As DNA, the CDR3 is TGCGCCAGCAGCCAAACCCCCGGGGGAAGCCAGCCCCAGCATTTT. The V and J genes are TRBV4-3 and TRBJ1-5, with a weak D call TRBD1 (5 bases). The V and J ends lost 2 bases and 7 bases respectively, with 15 bases between them. The CDR3 runs to 15 residues. The germline V gene encodes CDR1 LGHNA and CDR2 YSLEER.